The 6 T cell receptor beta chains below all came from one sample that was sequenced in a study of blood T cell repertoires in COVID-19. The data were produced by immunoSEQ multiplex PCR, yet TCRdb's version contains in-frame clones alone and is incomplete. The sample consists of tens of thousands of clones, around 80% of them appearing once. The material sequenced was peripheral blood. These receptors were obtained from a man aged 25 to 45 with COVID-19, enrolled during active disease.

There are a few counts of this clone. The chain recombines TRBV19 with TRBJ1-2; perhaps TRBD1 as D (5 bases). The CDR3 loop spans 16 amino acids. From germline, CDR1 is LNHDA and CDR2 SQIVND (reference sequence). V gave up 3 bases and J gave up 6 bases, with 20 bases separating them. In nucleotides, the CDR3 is TGTGCCAGTAGTATGATCCGGAGTAGGGGCGCGGATGGCTACACCTTC. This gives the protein CASSMIRSRGADGYTF.

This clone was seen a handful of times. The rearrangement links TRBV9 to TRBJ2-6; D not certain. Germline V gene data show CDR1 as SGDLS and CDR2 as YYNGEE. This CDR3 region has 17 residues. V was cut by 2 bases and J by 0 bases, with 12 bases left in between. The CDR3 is CASSVDPGSSGANVLTF. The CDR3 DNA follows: TGTGCCAGCAGCGTCGATCCAGGATCCTCTGGGGCCAACGTCCTGACTTTC.

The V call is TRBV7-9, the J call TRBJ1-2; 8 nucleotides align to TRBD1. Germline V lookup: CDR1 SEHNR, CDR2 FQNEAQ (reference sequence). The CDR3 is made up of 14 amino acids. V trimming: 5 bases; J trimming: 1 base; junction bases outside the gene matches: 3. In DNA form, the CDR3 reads TGTGCCAGCAGCCCACAGGGGGATAACTATGGCTACACCTTC. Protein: CASSPQGDNYGYTF.

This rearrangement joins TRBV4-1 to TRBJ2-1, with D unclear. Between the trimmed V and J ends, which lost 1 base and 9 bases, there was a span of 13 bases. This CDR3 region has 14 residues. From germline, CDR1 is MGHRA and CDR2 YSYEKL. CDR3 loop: CASSQGILRFEQFF. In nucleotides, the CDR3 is TGCGCCAGCAGCCAAGGTATACTGCGCTTTGAGCAGTTCTTC.

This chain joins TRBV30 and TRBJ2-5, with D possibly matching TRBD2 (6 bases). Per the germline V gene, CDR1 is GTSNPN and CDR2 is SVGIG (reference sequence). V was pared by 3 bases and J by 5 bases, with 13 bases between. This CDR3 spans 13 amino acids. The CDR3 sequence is CAWRTTSTETQYF. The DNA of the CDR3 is TGTGCCTGGAGGACTACTAGCACGGAGACCCAGTACTTC.

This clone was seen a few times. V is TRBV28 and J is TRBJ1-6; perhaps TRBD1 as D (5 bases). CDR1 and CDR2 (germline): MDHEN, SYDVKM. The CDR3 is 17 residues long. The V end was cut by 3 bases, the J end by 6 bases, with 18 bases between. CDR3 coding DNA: TGTGCCAGCAGTTTTCTGGTCGGCAGGGTGTTTAATTCACCCCTCCACTTT. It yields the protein CASSFLVGRVFNSPLHF.